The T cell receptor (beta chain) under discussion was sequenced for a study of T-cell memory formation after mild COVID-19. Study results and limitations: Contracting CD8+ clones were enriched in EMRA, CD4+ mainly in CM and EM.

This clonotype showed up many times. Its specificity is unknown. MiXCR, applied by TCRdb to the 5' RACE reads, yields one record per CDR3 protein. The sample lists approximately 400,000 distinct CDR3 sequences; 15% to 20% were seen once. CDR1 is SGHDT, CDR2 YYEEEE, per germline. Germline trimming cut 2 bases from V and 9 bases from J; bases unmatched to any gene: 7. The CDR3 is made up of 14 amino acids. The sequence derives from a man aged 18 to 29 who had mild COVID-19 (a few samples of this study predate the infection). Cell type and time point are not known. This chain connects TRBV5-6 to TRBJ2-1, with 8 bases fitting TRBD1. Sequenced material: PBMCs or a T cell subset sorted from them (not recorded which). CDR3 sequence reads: CASSFDRGTGEQFF. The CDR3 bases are TGTGCCAGCAGCTTCGACAGGGGAACGGGTGAGCAGTTCTTC.